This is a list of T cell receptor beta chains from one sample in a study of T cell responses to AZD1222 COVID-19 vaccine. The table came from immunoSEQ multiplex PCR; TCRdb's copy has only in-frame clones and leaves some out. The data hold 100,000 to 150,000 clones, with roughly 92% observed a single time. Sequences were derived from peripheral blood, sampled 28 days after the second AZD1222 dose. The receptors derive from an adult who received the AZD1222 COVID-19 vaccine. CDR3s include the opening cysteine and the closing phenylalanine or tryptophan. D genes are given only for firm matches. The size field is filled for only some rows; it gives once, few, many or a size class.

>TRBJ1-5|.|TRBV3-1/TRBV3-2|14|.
CASSPRGGNQPQHF
TGTGCCAGCAGCCCCCGGGGTGGCAATCAGCCCCAGCATTTT
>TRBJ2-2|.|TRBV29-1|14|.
CSVVAGSNTGELFF
TGCAGCGTTGTTGCTGGATCGAACACCGGGGAGCTGTTTTTT
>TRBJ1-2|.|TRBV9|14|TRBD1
CASSVAPTGVGYTF
TGTGCCAGCAGCGTAGCGCCGACAGGGGTCGGCTACACCTTC
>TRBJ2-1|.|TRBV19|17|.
CASRPRFGAPTGNEQFF
TGTGCCAGTAGACCCCGGTTCGGGGCCCCGACCGGCAATGAGCAGTTCTTC
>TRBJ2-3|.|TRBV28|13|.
CASSFGGTDTQYF
TGTGCCAGCAGTTTTGGTGGCACAGATACGCAGTATTTT
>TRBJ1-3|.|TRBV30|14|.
CAWSRRSSGNTIYF
TGTGCCTGGAGCAGACGGAGCTCTGGAAACACCATATATTTT
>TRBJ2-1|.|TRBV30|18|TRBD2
CAWSVVSLTGGPRDEQFF
TGTGCCTGGAGTGTAGTCTCCTTAACGGGGGGGCCCCGGGATGAGCAGTTCTTC
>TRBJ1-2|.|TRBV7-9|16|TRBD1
CASSLVSGTGPYGYTF
TGTGCCAGCAGCTTAGTGTCCGGGACAGGTCCCTATGGCTACACCTTC
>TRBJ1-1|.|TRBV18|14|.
CASSPQGMNTEAFF
TGTGCCAGCTCACCACAGGGTATGAACACTGAAGCTTTCTTT
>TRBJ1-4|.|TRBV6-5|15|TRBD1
CASRVGQGSFEKLFF
TGTGCCAGCAGGGTGGGACAGGGGAGTTTTGAAAAACTGTTTTTT
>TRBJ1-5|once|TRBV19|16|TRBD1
CASRHGTGGFNQPQHF
TGTGCCAGTAGACACGGGACAGGGGGCTTCAATCAGCCCCAGCATTTT
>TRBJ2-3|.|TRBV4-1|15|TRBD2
CASSQEAGGPDTQYF
TGCGCCAGCAGCCAAGAGGCGGGGGGACCAGATACGCAGTATTTT
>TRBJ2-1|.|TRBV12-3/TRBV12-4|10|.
CASGWDEQFF
TGTGCCAGCGGTTGGGATGAGCAGTTCTTC
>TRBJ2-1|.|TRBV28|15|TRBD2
CASSLGASGGGEQFF
TGTGCCAGCAGTTTAGGGGCTAGCGGGGGCGGTGAGCAGTTCTTC
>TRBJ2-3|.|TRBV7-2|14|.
CASSPQRGTDTQYF
TGTGCCAGCAGCCCCCAGCGGGGCACAGATACGCAGTATTTT
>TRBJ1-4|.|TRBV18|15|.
CASSPGAATNEKLFF
TGTGCCAGCTCACCCGGGGCTGCAACTAATGAAAAACTGTTTTTT
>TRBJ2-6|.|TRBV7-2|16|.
CASSPPGVAGANVLTF
TGTGCCAGCAGCCCCCCCGGGGTGGCTGGGGCCAACGTCCTGACTTTC
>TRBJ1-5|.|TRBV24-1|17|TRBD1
CATSVGAGGRSSQPQHF
TGTGCCACCAGTGTAGGGGCAGGGGGTAGGAGCTCTCAGCCCCAGCATTTT
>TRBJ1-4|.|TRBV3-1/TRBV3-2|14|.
CASSLRGENEKLFF
TGTGCCAGCAGCCTTAGGGGGGAAAACGAAAAACTGTTTTTT
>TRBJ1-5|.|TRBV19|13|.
CASSGTGEQPQHF
TGTGCCAGTAGTGGAACAGGCGAACAGCCCCAGCATTTT
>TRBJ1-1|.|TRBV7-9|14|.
CASSRQAGSIEAFF
TGTGCCAGCAGCCGACAGGCAGGGAGTATTGAAGCTTTCTTT
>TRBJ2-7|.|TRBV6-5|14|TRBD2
CASSVAGDSYEQYF
TGTGCCAGCAGCGTAGCGGGGGACTCCTACGAGCAGTACTTC
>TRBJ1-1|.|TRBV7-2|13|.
CASSLHRATEAFF
TGTGCCAGCAGCTTACACAGGGCCACTGAAGCTTTCTTT
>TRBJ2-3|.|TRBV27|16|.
CASSLGLSASTDTQYF
TGTGCCAGCAGTTTGGGCCTTAGCGCTTCCACAGATACGCAGTATTTT
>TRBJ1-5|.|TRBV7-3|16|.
CASSLSPRQGFQPQHF
TGTGCCAGCAGCTTAAGTCCCCGGCAGGGCTTTCAGCCCCAGCATTTT
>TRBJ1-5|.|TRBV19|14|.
CATVGALGVSPQHF
TGTGCCACCGTGGGGGCCCTAGGTGTTTCGCCCCAGCATTTT